Below, 26 T cell receptor beta chains from the same sample are listed, as sequenced in a study of blood T cell repertoires in COVID-19. Assay: immunoSEQ multiplex PCR; the TCRdb copy retains only in-frame clones and omits some. The repertoire holds 330,000 or so clones, with over 85% as singletons. The sequenced sample was peripheral blood. Receptor source: a woman aged 55-75 years with COVID-19, enrolled during active disease.

The chain is built from TRBV18 and TRBJ1-4, with D possibly TRBD1 on 5 matching bases. Germline V gene lookup returns CDR1 KGHSH and CDR2 LQKENI. This CDR3 is built from 15 residues. Trimming shortened V by 0 bases and J by 3 bases, and 8 bases separated the two germline ends. CDR3 sequence: CASSPPGGSNEKLFF. The CDR3 DNA reads as TGTGCCAGCTCACCACCGGGGGGGTCTAATGAAAAACTGTTTTTT.

The V and J genes are TRBV19 and TRBJ1-4; D call uncertain. Trimming shortened V by 6 bases and J by 8 bases, and 13 bases separated the two germline ends. CDR3 length: 13 residues. CDR1 is LNHDA, CDR2 SQIVND, per germline (reference sequence). For the CDR3, the DNA is TGTGCCAGTAGCTTCCGACAACCCGAAAAACTGTTTTTT. As protein: CASSFRQPEKLFF.

The CDR3 loop reads CASSPDTGGTGELFF. CDR3 sequence (DNA): TGCGCCAGCAGCCCGGACACCGGGGGCACCGGGGAGCTGTTTTTT. The chain employs TRBV5-1 and TRBJ2-2, with a weak D call TRBD2 (6 bases). The CDR3 contains 15 residues. Trimming took 4 bases from V and 4 from J, leaving 14 bases between them. Germline CDR1 is SGHRS and CDR2 is YFSETQ. Complete variable domain (other parts from reference TRBV5-1 and TRBJ2-2): KAGVTQTPRYLIKTRGQQVTLSCSPISGHRSVSWYQQTPGQGLQFLFEYFSETQRNKGNFPGRFSGRQFSNSRSEMNVSTLELGDSALYLCASSPDTGGTGELFFGEGSRLTVL.

This clone has only a few counts. This rearrangement joins TRBV19 to TRBJ2-5; perhaps TRBD1 as D (5 bases). This CDR3 comprises 15 residues. V lost 4 bases to trimming and J lost 1 base, with 13 bases between them. Germline CDR1 LNHDA, CDR2 SQIVND (reference sequence). CDR3 region: CASSKQRQPQETQYF. The CDR3 DNA reads TGTGCCAGTAGTAAGCAACGACAGCCCCAAGAGACCCAGTACTTC.

Concerning this clone: The sample contains more than one DNA sequence encoding this CDR3. V is TRBV5-1 and J is TRBJ1-1; D remains unclear. Germline lookup yields CDR1 SGHRS and CDR2 YFSETQ. The V end lost 4 bases, the J end lost 1 base, and 8 bases lay between the germline ends. The CDR3 has 13 amino acids. The CDR3 bases are TGCGCCAGCAGCCCGCGACAGAACACTGAAGCTTTCTTT. Its translation is CASSPRQNTEAFF.

Remarks on this clone: The same CDR3 can be traced to other DNA sequences in this sample. The rearrangement links TRBV3-1 (or the pseudogene TRBV3-2) to TRBJ1-5; D is possibly TRBD1 (5 bases). The CDR3 has 13 residues. V dropped 1 base and J dropped 6 bases, with 7 bases sitting between them. Germline CDR1 LGHDT, CDR2 YNNKEL (reference sequence). Here the CDR3 reads CASSQGRGQPQHF. DNA of the CDR3: TGTGCCAGCAGCCAAGGAAGGGGTCAGCCCCAGCATTTT.

This chain connects TRBV5-1 to TRBJ1-3; a weak D match, TRBD1 (5 bases). Trimming shortened V by 4 bases and J by 4 bases, and 12 bases separated the two germline ends. CDR1 is SGHRS and CDR2 is YFSETQ in the germline V gene. The CDR3 totals 14 residues. The CDR3 spells CASSPSGEGNTIYF. CDR3 sequence (DNA): TGCGCCAGCAGCCCCTCGGGGGAAGGAAACACCATATATTTT. Full variable domain (remainder filled in from reference TRBV5-1 and TRBJ1-3): KAGVTQTPRYLIKTRGQQVTLSCSPISGHRSVSWYQQTPGQGLQFLFEYFSETQRNKGNFPGRFSGRQFSNSRSEMNVSTLELGDSALYLCASSPSGEGNTIYFGEGSWLTVV.

This sequence joins TRBV7-8 and TRBJ2-7; TRBD2 aligns across 7 bases. V lost 4 bases, J lost 2 bases, and 8 bases stayed unmatched. The CDR3 contains 15 residues. CDR1 is SGHVS, CDR2 FQNEAQ, per germline. CDR3 sequence reads: CASSSASGAAYEQYF. The CDR3 DNA reads as TGTGCCAGCAGCTCAGCAAGCGGGGCGGCCTACGAGCAGTACTTC.

The rearrangement uses TRBV27 and TRBJ2-7; 9 bases align to TRBD1. The CDR3 spans 15 residues. Germline V gene lookup returns CDR1 MNHEY and CDR2 SMNVEV (reference sequence). The V gene end was trimmed by 7 bases and the J gene end by 5 bases; junction bases not matched to a gene: 12. CDR3 in DNA: TGTGCCAGCAAACCGGGACAGGGAAAGATAAACGAGCAGTACTTC. It encodes CASKPGQGKINEQYF.

This chain links TRBV27 with TRBJ2-3; TRBD1 is a possible D gene (6 bases). Germline values: CDR1 MNHEY, CDR2 SMNVEV (reference sequence). Trimming took 2 bases from V and 2 from J, leaving 8 bases between them. The CDR3 is made up of 14 amino acids. The CDR3 coding sequence is TGTGCCAGCAGTTTAAACAGGGTCACAGATACGCAGTATTTT. This codes for CASSLNRVTDTQYF.

The V and J genes are TRBV6-5 and TRBJ2-5; 11 nucleotides line up with TRBD2. V gave up 6 bases and J gave up 9 bases; unmatched junction bases: 12. The germline V gene has CDR1 MNHEY and CDR2 SVGAGI. The CDR3 has 15 residues. CDR3 amino acids: CASRPTSGGPLAQYF. The CDR3 DNA reads as TGTGCCAGCAGACCCACTAGCGGGGGCCCCTTGGCCCAGTACTTC.

V and J are TRBV9 and TRBJ1-2, with a possible D match to TRBD1 (5 bases). Trimming took off 4 bases at V and 0 bases at J, with 16 bases between the two ends. CDR3 length: 16 amino acids. Germline V gene data show CDR1 as SGDLS and CDR2 as YYNGEE. The CDR3: CASSRGAGNANYGYTF. CDR3 coding DNA: TGTGCCAGCAGCAGGGGCGCAGGTAACGCTAACTATGGCTACACCTTC.

The chain recombines TRBV5-1 with TRBJ1-4, with D unresolved. Trimming shortened V by 2 bases and J by 5 bases, and 10 bases separated the two germline ends. The CDR3 is 14 amino acids. From germline, CDR1 is SGHRS and CDR2 YFSETQ. DNA of the CDR3: TGCGCCAGCAGCTTCTCGACGGGAAATGAAAAACTGTTTTTT. Translation: CASSFSTGNEKLFF.

The genes are TRBV5-1 and TRBJ2-5; tentatively, D is TRBD2 (6 bases). CDR1 is SGHRS and CDR2 is YFSETQ in the germline V gene. Trimming shortened V by 0 bases and J by 2 bases, and 8 bases separated the two germline ends. CDR3 length equals 14 residues. CDR3 region: CASSLVGGQETQYF. CDR3 sequence (DNA): TGCGCCAGCAGCTTGGTGGGGGGACAAGAGACCCAGTACTTC.

This clone was picked up a small number of times. The V gene is TRBV7-9, the J gene TRBJ1-1, with 7 bases matching TRBD1. CDR3 length: 12 residues. Germline CDR1 reads SEHNR; CDR2 reads FQNEAQ (reference sequence). The trim removed 3 bases at V and 8 bases at J, leaving 3 bases unmatched. The CDR3 reads CASSFTGEEAFF. The CDR3 DNA reads as TGTGCCAGCAGCTTCACAGGGGAGGAAGCTTTCTTT.

The V call is TRBV19, the J call TRBJ1-6, with TRBD1 matching over 8 bases. CDR3 length: 15 residues. The junction had 5 bases not matched to a gene; V was cut back by 8 bases and J by 2 bases. Germline lookup yields CDR1 LNHDA and CDR2 SQIVND (reference sequence). Written as DNA, the CDR3 is TGTGCCAGTCAGCAGGGGGCCACCTATAATTCACCCCTCCACTTT. Protein sequence: CASQQGATYNSPLHF.

The genes are TRBV18 and TRBJ1-6; possible D gene TRBD1, 5 bases. The CDR3 length is 14 residues. Germline CDR1 is KGHSH and CDR2 is LQKENI. V shed 5 bases and J shed 10 bases, with 15 bases lying between them. The CDR3 bases are TGTGCCAGCTCAGTCGACAGAGGAGGGTCACCCCTCCACTTT. Translation: CASSVDRGGSPLHF.

The CDR3 bases are TGTGCCAGCAGTCCCCTCCAGGGGTTGGGCGAGCAGTACTTC. Translated, it gives CASSPLQGLGEQYF. V gene TRBV6-5 combines with J gene TRBJ2-7; perhaps TRBD1 as D (6 bases). This CDR3 contains 14 residues. Trimming shortened V by 5 bases and J by 6 bases, and 17 bases separated the two germline ends. Germline V gene lookup returns CDR1 MNHEY and CDR2 SVGAGI.

This sequence joins TRBV2 and TRBJ2-1, with a possible D match to TRBD1 (5 bases). V was trimmed by 0 bases and J by 3 bases, leaving 12 bases between them. The CDR3 has 16 residues. The germline V gene encodes CDR1 SNHLY and CDR2 FYNNEI. This CDR3 is CASSEAQAGLYNEQFF. CDR3 coding DNA: TGTGCCAGCAGTGAAGCTCAGGCAGGGCTCTACAATGAGCAGTTCTTC.

This clone was recorded a few times. This chain links TRBV6-5 with TRBJ1-1; D gene ambiguous. CDR3 length: 15 residues. Between the trimmed V and J ends, which lost 0 bases and 1 base, there was a span of 9 bases. Germline CDR1 is MNHEY and CDR2 is SVGAGI. CDR3 DNA sequence: TGTGCCAGCAGTTACTCGAGGCGGGCGAACACTGAAGCTTTCTTT. This gives the protein CASSYSRRANTEAFF.

The chain couples TRBV30 to TRBJ2-5; tentative D call: TRBD2 (6 bases). V shed 3 bases and J shed 7 bases, with 12 bases lying between them. CDR1 and CDR2 (germline): GTSNPN, SVGIG (reference sequence). The CDR3 is 12 amino acids. The CDR3 coding sequence is TGTGCCTGGAGCGGGGGTGGCGGGACCCAGTACTTC. It specifies CAWSGGGGTQYF.

The V call is TRBV28, the J call TRBJ1-3; D is unclear. The CDR3 sequence is 17 residues long. The germline CDR1 and CDR2 sequences are MDHEN and SYDVKM. The V and J ends lost 6 bases and 0 bases respectively, with 18 bases between them. Written as DNA, the CDR3 is TGTGCCAGCAGCAAACTGTACAGCTGGCCCTCTGGAAACACCATATATTTT. This codes for CASSKLYSWPSGNTIYF.

CDR3: CASLPPAGDTEAFF. The CDR3 DNA reads TGTGCCTCCCTCCCCCCCGCAGGGGACACTGAAGCTTTCTTT. This chain uses TRBV6-5 with TRBJ1-1; a possible D gene is TRBD1 (6 bases). This CDR3 is built from 14 residues. Germline lookup yields CDR1 MNHEY and CDR2 SVGAGI. Trimming removed 11 bases from V and 3 bases from J, with 19 bases in between.

The table lists this clone with a count of one. The V gene is TRBV6-2 or TRBV6-3, the J gene TRBJ2-7; 14 bases agree with TRBD2. The CDR3 runs to 20 residues. Germline CDR1 reads MNHEY; CDR2 reads SVGEGT. V shed 4 bases, J shed 3 bases, and the junction held 17 bases outside the gene matches. CDR3 nucleotide sequence: TGTGCCAGCAGTTTTAGCGAAAGCGGGACTAGCGGGGGAGCCATCTACGAGCAGTACTTC. It yields the protein CASSFSESGTSGGAIYEQYF.

The genes are TRBV6-5 and TRBJ2-5; 8 bases align to TRBD1. Germline V CDR1 and CDR2: MNHEY, SVGAGI. Trimming removed 2 bases from V and 2 bases from J; junction bases left unmatched: 7. CDR3 length: 16 residues. This CDR3 is CASSYHRGNLQETQYF. As DNA, the CDR3 is TGTGCCAGCAGTTACCACAGGGGGAATTTACAAGAGACCCAGTACTTC.

The chain uses TRBV15 and TRBJ2-5; 7 nucleotides line up with TRBD2. The germline CDR1 and CDR2 sequences are LNHNV and YYDKDF (reference sequence). J was trimmed by 5 bases and V by 1 base; bases with no gene match: 13. The CDR3 covers 17 residues. This CDR3 reads CATSRAGGGIFVETQYF. The CDR3 coding sequence is TGTGCCACCAGCAGAGCGGGGGGAGGGATATTCGTGGAGACCCAGTACTTC. The entire variable domain, with the rest obtained from reference TRBV15 and TRBJ2-5, is as follows: DAMVIQNPRYQVTQFGKPVTLSCSQTLNHNVMYWYQQKSSQAPKLLFHYYDKDFNNEADTPDNFQSRRPNTSFCFLDIRSPGLGDTAMYLCATSRAGGGIFVETQYFGPGTRLLVL.